This T cell receptor beta chain was identified in a study of T cell responses to AZD1222 COVID-19 vaccine. Only in-frame clones appear in the TCRdb table, and some are missing; sequencing was by immunoSEQ multiplex PCR. The table lists around 120,000 clones, around 90% of them singletons, with just over 3.5% in the top ten. CDR1 SEHNR and CDR2 FQNEAQ come from the germline V gene (reference sequence). V lost 2 bases to trimming and J lost 1 base; unmatched junction nucleotides: 4. The CDR3 has 15 amino acids. Study results and limitations: In a largely white British group with more females than males, clonal diversity was possibly underestimated. Spike-specific TCR breadth rose after two AZD1222 doses, and depth rose as well. Seropositive status at baseline applied to only five to seven AZD1222 recipients. Dominant CD4 TCR responses targeted spike regions 160-218 and 743-854.

Worth noting for this clone: Its matching antigen is unknown.

The V and J genes are TRBV7-9 and TRBJ1-2; 7 bases agree with TRBD1. The sequencing used peripheral blood, collected 28 days after the second AZD1222 dose. The receptor was derived from an adult who received the AZD1222 COVID-19 vaccine. This CDR3 reads CASSLLRQGNYGYTF. The CDR3 DNA reads TGTGCCAGCAGCTTATTAAGACAGGGTAACTATGGCTACACCTTC.